This TCR beta chain was identified during a study of prognosis after radiotherapy for stage I lung cancer. Study overall: Approximately 14 of the patients presented with newly diagnosed primary stage I lung tumors; several had oligometastatic NSCLC following surgical resection of the primary tumor.

Two rounds of multiplex PCR amplified TCR beta CDR3 from genomic DNA. During first-round PCR, primers specific to each TRBV and TRBJ gene were used. TCRdb reprocessed the multiplex PCR reads via MiXCR and lists one record per CDR3 protein. The table includes about 16,000 distinct CDR3 sequences, 35% to 45% detected once. In its sample, this clonotype was seen many times. Two time points each involved a draw of 4.5 to 6 milliliters of peripheral blood. This specimen consisted of PBMCs, obtained before or after stereotactic body radiation therapy (not recorded which). The receptor was derived from a donor aged 50 or older with non-small cell lung cancer.

CDR3 sequence: CAWSVKGGGRGAEAFF. In nucleotides, the CDR3 is TGTGCCTGGAGTGTAAAAGGGGGAGGGAGGGGGGCTGAAGCTTTCTTT. The chain carries TRBV30 and TRBJ1-1, with a possible D match to TRBD1 (6 bases). CDR1 and CDR2 (germline): GTSNPN, SVGIG (reference sequence). The CDR3 has 16 residues. Trimming left V 0 bases short and J 6 bases short, with 20 bases between.